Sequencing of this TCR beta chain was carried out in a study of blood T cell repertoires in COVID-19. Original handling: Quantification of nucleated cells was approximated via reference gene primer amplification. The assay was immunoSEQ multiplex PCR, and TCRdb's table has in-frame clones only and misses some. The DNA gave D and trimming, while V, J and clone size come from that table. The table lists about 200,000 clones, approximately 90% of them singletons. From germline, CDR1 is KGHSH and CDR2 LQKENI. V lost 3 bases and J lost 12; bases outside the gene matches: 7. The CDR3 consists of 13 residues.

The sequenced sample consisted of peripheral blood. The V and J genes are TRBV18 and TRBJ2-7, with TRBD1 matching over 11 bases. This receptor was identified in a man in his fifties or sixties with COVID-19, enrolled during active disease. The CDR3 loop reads CASSPPGTGGLYF. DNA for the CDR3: TGTGCCAGCTCACCCCCCGGGACAGGGGGGTTGTACTTC.